This T cell receptor beta chain was sequenced in a study of cytomegalovirus exposure and HLA in healthy donors. Across the study: Early release data held tens of millions of unique TCRs from HLA-typed donors. Findings and caveats of the study: Analysis was performed later, and it showed HLA-associated TCR beta chains to be more clonally expanded than equally common others.

Concerning this clone: The antigen remains undetermined.

Nominal health characterized the donors when sampled, though unrecorded immune exposures were likely. It was with 60 Vbeta and 13 Jbeta primers that the PCR ran. In the original processing: The count from a later analysis was 79 million or so unique TCR beta chains, approximately 9.9 million of them shared. Sequencing was performed with immunoSEQ multiplex PCR; in TCRdb, only in-frame clones are kept and a portion is missing. The V and J calls and clone size were taken over from that table, and D and trimming were inferred from the DNA. Of roughly 150,000 clones listed, 64% are singletons. In germline, CDR1 is SGHDT, CDR2 YYEEEE. With V trimmed by 4 bases and J by 4 bases, 10 bases remained unmatched. The CDR3 covers 15 residues.

J is TRBJ2-5 and V is TRBV5-6; 7 bases map to TRBD1. This sequence originates from a woman in her thirties in good health and CMV-seropositive. The source material was PBMCs. CDR3 in amino acids: CASSLQTGSLETQYF. In DNA form, the CDR3 reads TGTGCCAGCAGCCTCCAGACAGGGTCCTTAGAGACCCAGTACTTC.